This TCR beta chain originates from a study of cytomegalovirus exposure and HLA in healthy donors (dated by TCRdb to 2015 to 2018). Turning to the overall study: An earlier analysis of approximately 550 of the donors reported 250 to 350 Gb of sequence data and some 100 million unique TCR beta sequences from approximately 180 million T cells. About five DR-DQ haplotypes were treated as single units for association and clustering because of strong linkage in the cohort. On average, roughly 240,000 unique TCR beta nucleotide sequences were sequenced per donor among some 420 genotyped donors of the cohort, with roughly 19% of those sequences being non-productive. All discovery cohort repertoires had been generated on a single sequencing platform. In an earlier analysis of 500 to 650 of the donors, high-throughput TCR beta sequencing was used to judge whether each TCR beta V gene segment behaved as functional or pseudogenic. The number of donors typed differed by locus, with about 629-640 for A, B, C, DRB1 and DQB1, around 500 for DQA1, approximately 580 for DPA1, and approximately 470 for DPB1. To study patterns of TCR occurrence, a later analysis re-analyzed previously published TCR beta repertoires from just over 650 donors and added high-resolution HLA genotyping. To predict cytomegalovirus infection status, the study combined high-throughput TCR immunosequencing, statistical association of individual TCRs with disease status, and machine learning. The T cell repertoires of 666 subjects were profiled by immunosequencing and related to cytomegalovirus serostatus. An early release covering roughly 600 HLA-typed donors comprised 250 to 350 gigabases of sequencing data and approximately 80 million unique TCR sequences. Alongside the repertoire data, information on donor age, sex, ethnicity and CMV serostatus was compiled. Of the roughly 430 genotyped donors, approximately 82% fell in the genetic ancestry cluster associated with self-reported Caucasian donors. The aim of the study was to test whether cataloging public T cell receptors could identify signatures of past pathogen exposure. A later genetic analysis used genome-wide SNP genotypes for about 65% of the roughly 670 donors, treating that subset as a discovery cohort. In the later analysis, no new phenotypic data were used to find candidate immune exposures; instead, reliance was placed on TCR beta sequences and their occurrence across donors. In addition to the first cohort of 666 subjects, a separate validation cohort of 120 different subjects was used. HLA typing covered class I and class II loci at four-digit resolution. What the study reported, not specific to this receptor: The classifier was reported to diagnose cytomegalovirus status with high specificity and sensitivity in both the original and validation cohorts. Linkage disequilibrium might explain the correlated functional status among segregating V segments, but an unknown experimental factor could not be ruled out. This cohort had only TCR beta chains sequenced, and the lack of alpha or paired-chain data limited which features could be detected. Most TCR sequences were seen in very few donors, while some public TCRs were found in many individuals. The study listed 164 TCR beta chains as associated with cytomegalovirus. In a later analysis, HLA-associated TCR beta chains showed more clonal expansion and lower generation probabilities than non-associated chains that were equally common. In a later analysis, TCR association rates were found to vary across HLA loci, with the most associated TCRs seen for DRB1 alleles and the fewest for HLA-C alleles. V-gene and J-gene trimming of TCR beta chains was associated with a missense DCLRE1C variant in a later genetic analysis, and the association was replicated in an independent cohort. A few of the identified cytomegalovirus-associated TCR beta chains were confirmed in vitro to be specific for cytomegalovirus antigens. A further reported finding was that TCR beta sequences accurately predicted the HLA-A and HLA-B alleles for most subjects in the first cohort. HLA typing was unavailable for some donors at each locus, so association tests used only the typed subset. An earlier analysis of approximately 530 of the donors showed that most TCR beta V segments appeared in productive rearrangements either about 87% or about 30% of the time, which broadly matched IMGT annotations. In a later analysis, most CMV-associated TCR beta chains were found to appear HLA-restricted, with HLA associations seemingly driven largely by CMV exposure. It was suggested by the authors that the approach could potentially be generalized to other disease states and immunological phenotypes. At a false discovery rate of 0.05, a later analysis linked roughly 17,000 TCR beta sequences to specific HLA alleles. When HLA alleles, especially DR and DQ, strongly co-occurred, TCR associations were difficult to assign to individual alleles. For the cohort, immune exposure information was limited to CMV serostatus. Roughly uniform sequencing depth across donors was assumed in presence/absence analyses, although this assumption may not hold. A cluster of highly shared sequence variants was judged likely to represent a technical artifact of the sequencing pipeline. Because counts were too low, seventeen rarely observed V segments, including chromosome 9 orphons, were left out of the earlier analysis of roughly 600 of the donors. Compared with the approximately 600-donor mean, donors in an Asian-associated ancestry cluster had fewer N-insertions in productive TCRs, according to a later genetic analysis. A later analysis reported that several top co-occurrence clusters appeared linked to parvovirus B19, influenza, CMV and Epstein-Barr virus.

Library prep was done by the immunoSEQ multiplex PCR assay. A mixture of 60 forward primers for TCR Vbeta segments and 13 reverse primers for TCR Jbeta segments was used in the multiplex PCR. A multiplex PCR assay on genomic DNA amplified the CDR3 region of rearranged TCR beta genes. The amplified TCR beta libraries were sequenced on the Illumina HiSeq System as 87-base-pair reads. The authors processed their data as follows. A later analysis tallied tens of millions of unique TCR beta chains across the 640 or so repertoires, and about 12 million of those chains were shared by two or more donors. A nearest-neighbor algorithm error-corrected the raw reads and collapsed the reads into unique sequences, merging closely related sequences to remove PCR and sequencing errors. CDR3 sequences were aligned to IMGT reference sequences to assign V, D and J gene segments. For a sequence to be retained, a match of at least six nucleotides was required to both a V gene segment and a J gene segment. A rearrangement was called productive if the CDR3 had no stop codons and remained in frame with V and J, and every other rearrangement was called non-productive. CDR3 was defined according to IMGT convention as the region running from the second conserved V-encoded cysteine to the conserved J-encoded phenylalanine. The earlier analysis of 587 of the donors excluded sequences that lacked an unambiguous match to a single V gene segment. In an earlier analysis of approximately 590 of the donors, V segments were called functional above 56.7% productive rearrangements and were called segregating when the between-donor standard deviation exceeded 5%. A statistical classification framework was built to diagnose cytomegalovirus status from the catalog of TCR beta chain sequences. V and J gene assignment, in a later analysis, came from comparing TCR nucleotide sequences with IMGT/GENE-DB human TR gene sequences. A later analysis assigned CDR3 sequences and most-parsimonious VDJ recombination scenarios with the TCRdist pipeline. In a later analysis, each TCR beta chain was defined by its CDR3 amino acid sequence together with its V-gene family, and reads lacking a unique V-gene family were excluded. A later analysis removed over 500 highly shared, low-generation-probability nucleotide sequences to deal with suspected cross-contamination and a sequencing artifact. In a later analysis, a clonal expansion index was calculated for each public chain from normalized within-repertoire ranks of inferred template counts. A later analysis computed generation probabilities with a VDJ recombination model fitted to out-of-frame rearrangements, and checked the results against IGoR. In a later analysis, hypergeometric tests were used to score TCR-TCR, TCR-HLA and TCR-CMV co-occurrence, with a repertoire-size bias correction applied to TCR pairs. In a later analysis, false discovery rates were estimated by permuting HLA or CMV assignments 20 times. In a later analysis, co-occurring TCRs were grouped using DBSCAN, with TCRdist sequence similarity added in when clustering inside HLA-allele-positive subsets. For co-occurrence clustering, repertoires with fewer than 30,000 or more than 120,000 public chains were excluded, along with roughly 5 repertoires with anomalous nucleotide sharing. TCRdb limited this immuneACCESS table to in-frame rearrangements with V and J called. A share of clones is missing; checked studies link under half to unresolved V genes, and the rest is unexplained. The DNA gave D and trimming, while V, J and clone size come from that table. Present in this sample are roughly 160,000 clones, about 77% of which were seen just once. The biggest ten clones account for 0.95% to 1.5% of the sample.

The cohort consisted of more than 650 healthy bone marrow donors. Cohort members were all nominally healthy when sampled, although unrecorded immune exposures were likely present. The donor tested CMV seronegative, placing the donor among the 300 to 400 seronegative members of the cohort. Each donor provided a peripheral blood sample, and peripheral blood mononuclear cells were used for TCR beta sequencing. Genomic DNA was extracted from the blood cell samples with the Qiagen DNeasy Blood Extraction Kit. About this clone itself: No antigen is known for it. The sample holds no much larger clone one base away, and base qualities are not on file.

The specimen sequenced was PBMCs. The receptor was derived from a woman aged 45 to 65 in good health and CMV-seronegative.

The DNA sequence follows: TGTGCCACGGGACAGCCTGCAACTAATGAAAAACTGTTTTTT. Its protein reads: CATGQPATNEKLFF. Recombination joined TRBV6-5 with TRBJ1-4; TRBD1 matches 7 bases in the middle. The germline V gene sets CDR1 to MNHEY and CDR2 to SVGAGI. The CDR3 has 14 amino acids, counting the end cysteine and phenylalanine. Solely the CDR3 DNA is kept, with 42 bases framed from the first base. V lost 10 bases and J lost 0 bases, and the count of bases not matched to a germline gene is 5.